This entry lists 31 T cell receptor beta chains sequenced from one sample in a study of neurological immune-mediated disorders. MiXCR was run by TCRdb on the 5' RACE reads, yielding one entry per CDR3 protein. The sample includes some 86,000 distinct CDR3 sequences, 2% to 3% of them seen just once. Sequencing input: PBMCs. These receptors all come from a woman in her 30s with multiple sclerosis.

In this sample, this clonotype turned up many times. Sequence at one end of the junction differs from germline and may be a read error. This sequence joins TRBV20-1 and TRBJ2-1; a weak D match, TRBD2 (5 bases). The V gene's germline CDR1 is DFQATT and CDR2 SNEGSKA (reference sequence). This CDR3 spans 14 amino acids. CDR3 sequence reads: CSARKGGERKHALF. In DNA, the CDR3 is TGCAGTGCTAGGAAAGGAGGCGAGCGGAAACACGCCCTCTTC.

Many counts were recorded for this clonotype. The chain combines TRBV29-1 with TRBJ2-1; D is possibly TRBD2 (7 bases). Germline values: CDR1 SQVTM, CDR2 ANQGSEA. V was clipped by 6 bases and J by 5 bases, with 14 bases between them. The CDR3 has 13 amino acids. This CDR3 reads CSVRGGVNNEQFF. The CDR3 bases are TGCAGCGTAAGGGGGGGGGTGAACAATGAGCAGTTCTTC.

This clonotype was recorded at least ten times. The CDR3 region is CASSQAPTEAFF. The CDR3, as DNA: TGTGCCAGCAGCCAAGCACCCACTGAAGCTTTCTTT. The chain is built from TRBV14 and TRBJ1-1; D ambiguous. This CDR3 contains 12 residues. In germline, CDR1 is SGHDN, CDR2 FVKESK. V lost 1 base, J lost 4 bases, and 4 bases lay in between. Supplemented by reference TRBV14 and TRBJ1-1, the full variable domain reads EAGVTQFPSHSVIEKGQTVTLRCDPISGHDNLYWYRRVMGKEIKFLLHFVKESKQDESGMPNNRFLAERTGGTYSTLKVQPAELEDSGVYFCASSQAPTEAFFGQGTRLTVV.

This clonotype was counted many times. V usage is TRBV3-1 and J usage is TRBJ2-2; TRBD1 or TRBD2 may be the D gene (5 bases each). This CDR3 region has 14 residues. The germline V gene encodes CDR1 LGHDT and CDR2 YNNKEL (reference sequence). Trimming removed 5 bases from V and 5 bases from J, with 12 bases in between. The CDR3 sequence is CASSSQEGTGELFF. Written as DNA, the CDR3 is TGTGCCAGCAGCTCTCAAGAGGGGACCGGGGAGCTGTTTTTT.

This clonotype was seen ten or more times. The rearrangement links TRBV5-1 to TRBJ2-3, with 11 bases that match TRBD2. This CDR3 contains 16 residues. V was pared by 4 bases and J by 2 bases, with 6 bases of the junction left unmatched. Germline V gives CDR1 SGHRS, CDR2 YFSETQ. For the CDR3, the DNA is TGCGCCAGCAGCGCGGGACTAGCGGCTCTCACAGATACGCAGTATTTT. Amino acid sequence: CASSAGLAALTDTQYF.

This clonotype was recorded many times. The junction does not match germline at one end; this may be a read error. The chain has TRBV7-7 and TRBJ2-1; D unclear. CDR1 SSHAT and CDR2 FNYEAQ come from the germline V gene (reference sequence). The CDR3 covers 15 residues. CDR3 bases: TGTGCTAGCAGCCCGAGAAAGGTTGTGATGAATGAGCAGTTCTTC. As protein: CASSPRKVVMNEQFF.

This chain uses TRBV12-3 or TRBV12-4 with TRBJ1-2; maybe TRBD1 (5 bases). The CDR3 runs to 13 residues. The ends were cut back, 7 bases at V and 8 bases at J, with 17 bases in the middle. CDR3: CASTHGDYRGYTF. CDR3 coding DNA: TGTGCCAGCACCCACGGAGACTACAGGGGCTACACCTTC.

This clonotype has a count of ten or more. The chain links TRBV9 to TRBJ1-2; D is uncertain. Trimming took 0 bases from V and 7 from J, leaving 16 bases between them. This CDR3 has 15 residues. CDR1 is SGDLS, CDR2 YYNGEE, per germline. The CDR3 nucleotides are TGTGCCAGCAGCGTAGGCGTCGGCACTTCCTCTGGCTACACCTTC. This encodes CASSVGVGTSSGYTF.

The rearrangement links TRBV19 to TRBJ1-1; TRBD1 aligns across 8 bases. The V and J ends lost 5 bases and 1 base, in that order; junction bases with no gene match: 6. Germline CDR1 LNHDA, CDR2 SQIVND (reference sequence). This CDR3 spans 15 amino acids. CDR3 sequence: CASSPSTGGNTEAFF. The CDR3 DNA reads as TGTGCCAGTAGTCCGAGTACAGGGGGGAACACTGAAGCTTTCTTT. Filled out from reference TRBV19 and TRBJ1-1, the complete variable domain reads DGGITQSPKYLFRKEGQNVTLSCEQNLNHDAMYWYRQDPGQGLRLIYYSQIVNDFQKGDIAEGYSVSREKKESFPLTVTSAQKNPTAFYLCASSPSTGGNTEAFFGQGTRLTVV.

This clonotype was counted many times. The CDR3 loop is CATSDLSTSGSGEQFF. For the CDR3, the DNA is TGTGCCACCAGTGATTTGTCGACTAGCGGGAGCGGTGAGCAGTTCTTC. V gene TRBV24-1 combines with J gene TRBJ2-1, with 12 bases matching TRBD2. Trimming at V came to 0 bases and at J to 9 bases, leaving 5 bases not matched to a gene. The CDR3 covers 16 residues. From germline, CDR1 is KGHDR and CDR2 SFDVKD.

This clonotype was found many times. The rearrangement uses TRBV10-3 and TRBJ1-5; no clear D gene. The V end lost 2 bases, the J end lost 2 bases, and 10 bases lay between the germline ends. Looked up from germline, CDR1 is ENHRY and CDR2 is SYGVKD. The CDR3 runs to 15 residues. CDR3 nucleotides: TGTGCCATCAGTGAGAGGGAATCGGGCAATCAGCCCCAGCATTTT. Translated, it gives CAISERESGNQPQHF.

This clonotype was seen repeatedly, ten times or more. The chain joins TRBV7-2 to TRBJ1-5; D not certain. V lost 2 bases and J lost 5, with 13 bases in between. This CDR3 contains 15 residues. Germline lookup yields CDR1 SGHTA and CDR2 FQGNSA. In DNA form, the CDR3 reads TGTGCCAGCAGCTTATTCGGCCAGATAGATCAGCCCCAGCATTTT. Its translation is CASSLFGQIDQPQHF.

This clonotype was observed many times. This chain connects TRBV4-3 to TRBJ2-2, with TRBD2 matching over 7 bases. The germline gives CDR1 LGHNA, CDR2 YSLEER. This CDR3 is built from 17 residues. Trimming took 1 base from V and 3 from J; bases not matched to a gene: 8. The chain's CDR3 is CASSQVAGGIYTGELFF. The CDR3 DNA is TGCGCCAGCAGCCAAGTAGCCGGGGGGATTTACACCGGGGAGCTGTTTTTT.

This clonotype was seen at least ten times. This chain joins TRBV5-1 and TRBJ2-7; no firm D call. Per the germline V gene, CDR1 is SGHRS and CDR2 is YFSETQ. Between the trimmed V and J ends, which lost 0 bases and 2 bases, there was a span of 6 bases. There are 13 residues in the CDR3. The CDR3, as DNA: TGCGCCAGCAGCTTGGACGTCACCTACGAGCAGTACTTC. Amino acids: CASSLDVTYEQYF.

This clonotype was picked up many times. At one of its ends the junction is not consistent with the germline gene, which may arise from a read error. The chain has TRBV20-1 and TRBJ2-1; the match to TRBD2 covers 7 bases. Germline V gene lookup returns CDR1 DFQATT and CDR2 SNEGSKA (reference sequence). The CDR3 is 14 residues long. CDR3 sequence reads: CSANRREGITEQFF. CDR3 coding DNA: TGCAGCGCTAACCGAAGGGAGGGCATCACTGAGCAGTTCTTC.

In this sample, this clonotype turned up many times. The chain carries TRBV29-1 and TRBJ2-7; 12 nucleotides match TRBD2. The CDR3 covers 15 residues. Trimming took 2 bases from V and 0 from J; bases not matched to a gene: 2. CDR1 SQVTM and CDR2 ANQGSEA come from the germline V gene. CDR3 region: CSVEKTSGSSYEQYF. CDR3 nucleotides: TGCAGCGTTGAAAAGACTAGCGGGAGCTCCTACGAGCAGTACTTC.

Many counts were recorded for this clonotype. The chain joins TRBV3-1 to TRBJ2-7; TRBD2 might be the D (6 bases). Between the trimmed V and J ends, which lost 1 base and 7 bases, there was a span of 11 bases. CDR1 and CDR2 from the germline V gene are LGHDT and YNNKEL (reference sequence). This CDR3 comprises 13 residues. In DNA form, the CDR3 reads TGTGCCAGCAGCCAAGTTTCGGCGGGAGAGCAGTACTTC. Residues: CASSQVSAGEQYF.

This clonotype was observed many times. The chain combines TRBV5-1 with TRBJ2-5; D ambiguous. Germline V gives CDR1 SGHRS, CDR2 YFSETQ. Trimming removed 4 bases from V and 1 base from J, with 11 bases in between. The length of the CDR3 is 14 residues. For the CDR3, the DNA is TGCGCCAGCAGCCCTACACAGCCCCAAGAGACCCAGTACTTC. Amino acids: CASSPTQPQETQYF.

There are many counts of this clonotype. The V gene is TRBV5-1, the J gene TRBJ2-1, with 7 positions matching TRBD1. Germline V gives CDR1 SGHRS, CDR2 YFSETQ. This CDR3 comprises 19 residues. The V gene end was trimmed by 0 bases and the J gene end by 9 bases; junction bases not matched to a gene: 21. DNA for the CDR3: TGCGCCAGCAGCTTGGGTCGTCCCCCCAACCCACAGGGGACGGGTGAGCAGTTCTTC. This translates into CASSLGRPPNPQGTGEQFF.

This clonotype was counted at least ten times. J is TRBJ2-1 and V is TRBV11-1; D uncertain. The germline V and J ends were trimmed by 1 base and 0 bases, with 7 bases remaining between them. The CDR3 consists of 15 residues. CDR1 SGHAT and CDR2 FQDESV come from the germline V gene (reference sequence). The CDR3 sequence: CASSLGPSSYNEQFF. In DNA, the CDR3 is TGTGCCAGCAGCTTAGGGCCAAGCTCCTACAATGAGCAGTTCTTC.

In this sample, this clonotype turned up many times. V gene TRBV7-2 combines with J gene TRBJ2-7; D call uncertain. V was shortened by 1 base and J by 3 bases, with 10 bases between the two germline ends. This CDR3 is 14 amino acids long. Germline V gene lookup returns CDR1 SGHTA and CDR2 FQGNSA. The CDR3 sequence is CASSLGPDGYEQYF. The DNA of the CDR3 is TGTGCCAGCAGCTTAGGCCCGGACGGCTACGAGCAGTACTTC.

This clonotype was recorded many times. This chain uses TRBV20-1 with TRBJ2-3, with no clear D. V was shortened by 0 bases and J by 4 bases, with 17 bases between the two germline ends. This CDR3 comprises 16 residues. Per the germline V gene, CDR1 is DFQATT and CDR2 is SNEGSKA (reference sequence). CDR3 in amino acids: CSARDPAGIPSDTQYF. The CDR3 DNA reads TGCAGTGCTAGAGATCCGGCAGGTATTCCCTCAGATACGCAGTATTTT.

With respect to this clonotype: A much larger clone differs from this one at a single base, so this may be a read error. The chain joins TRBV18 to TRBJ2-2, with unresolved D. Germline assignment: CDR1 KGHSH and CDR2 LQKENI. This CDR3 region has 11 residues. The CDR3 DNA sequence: TGTGACAGCTCACCGTTGGTTGTGCTGTTTTTT. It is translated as CDSSPLVVLFF.

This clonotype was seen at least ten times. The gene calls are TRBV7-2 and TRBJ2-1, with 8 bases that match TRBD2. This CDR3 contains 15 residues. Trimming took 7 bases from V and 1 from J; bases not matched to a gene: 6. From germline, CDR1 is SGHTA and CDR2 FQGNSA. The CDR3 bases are TGTGCCAGCAAGGCGGGAGGACATTCCTACAATGAGCAGTTCTTC. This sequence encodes CASKAGGHSYNEQFF.

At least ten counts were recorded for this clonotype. The CDR3 nucleotides are TGCAGTGCTAACGCCCTTTCAGGGGGCCGCACAGATACGCAGTATTTT. Amino acid sequence: CSANALSGGRTDTQYF. V is TRBV20-1 and J is TRBJ2-3; 8 bases are shared with TRBD1. Germline CDR1 reads DFQATT; CDR2 reads SNEGSKA (reference sequence). CDR3 length equals 16 residues. Losses at the gene ends were 4 bases for V and 1 base for J; bases not matched to a gene: 10.

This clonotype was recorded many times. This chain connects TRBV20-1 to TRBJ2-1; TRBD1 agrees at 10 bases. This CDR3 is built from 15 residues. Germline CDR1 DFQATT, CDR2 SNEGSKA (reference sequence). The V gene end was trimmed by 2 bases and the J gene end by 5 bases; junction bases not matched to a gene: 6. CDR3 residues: CSARKTGTGDNEQFF. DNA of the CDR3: TGCAGTGCTAGAAAGACCGGGACAGGGGACAATGAGCAGTTCTTC.

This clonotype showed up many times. DNA for the CDR3: TGTGCCACCAGTGCCTTAGAGGGCACAGATACGCAGTATTTT. Translating it yields CATSALEGTDTQYF. V gene TRBV24-1 combines with J gene TRBJ2-3, with unresolved D. CDR1 is KGHDR and CDR2 is SFDVKD in the germline V gene. With 5 bases removed from V and 1 base from J, the gap between germline ends came to 9 bases. This CDR3 is 14 amino acids long.

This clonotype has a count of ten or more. The chain's CDR3 is CSARDQQRPSEKLFF. Written as DNA, the CDR3 is TGCAGTGCTAGAGATCAGCAGCGCCCCTCCGAAAAACTGTTTTTT. The chain links TRBV20-1 to TRBJ1-4; D gene uncertain. From germline, CDR1 is DFQATT and CDR2 SNEGSKA (reference sequence). The CDR3 runs 15 residues. V lost 0 bases and J lost 8, with 16 bases in between.

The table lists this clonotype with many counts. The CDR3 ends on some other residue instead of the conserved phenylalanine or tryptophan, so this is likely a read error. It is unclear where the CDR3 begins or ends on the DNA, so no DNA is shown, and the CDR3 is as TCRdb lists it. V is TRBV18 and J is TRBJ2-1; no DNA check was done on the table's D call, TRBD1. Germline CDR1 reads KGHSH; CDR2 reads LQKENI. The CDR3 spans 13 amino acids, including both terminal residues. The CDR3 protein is CASSPGLTVTGNV.

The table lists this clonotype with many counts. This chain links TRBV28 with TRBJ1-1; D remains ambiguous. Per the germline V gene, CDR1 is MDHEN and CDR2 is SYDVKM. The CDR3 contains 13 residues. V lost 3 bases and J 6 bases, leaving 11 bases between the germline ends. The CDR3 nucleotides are TGTGCCAGCAGTTTTGACCTTCCCGCTGAAGCTTTCTTT. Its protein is CASSFDLPAEAFF.

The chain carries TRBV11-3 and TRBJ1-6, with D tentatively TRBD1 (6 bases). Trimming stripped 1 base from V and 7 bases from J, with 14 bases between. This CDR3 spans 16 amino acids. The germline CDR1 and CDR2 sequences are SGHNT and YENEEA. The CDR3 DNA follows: TGTGCCAGCAGCTTAGGTGCGGGGAGGGGGAATTCACCCCTCCACTTT. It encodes CASSLGAGRGNSPLHF.